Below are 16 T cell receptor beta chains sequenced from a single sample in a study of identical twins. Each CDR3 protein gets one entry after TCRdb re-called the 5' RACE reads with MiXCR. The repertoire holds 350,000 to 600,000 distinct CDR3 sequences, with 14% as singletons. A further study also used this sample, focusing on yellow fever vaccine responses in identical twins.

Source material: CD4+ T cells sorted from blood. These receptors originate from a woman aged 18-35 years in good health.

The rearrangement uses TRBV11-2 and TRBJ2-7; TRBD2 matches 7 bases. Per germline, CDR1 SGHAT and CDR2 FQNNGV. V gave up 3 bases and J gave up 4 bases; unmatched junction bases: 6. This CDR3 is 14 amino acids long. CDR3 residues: CASSFGLAVYEQYF. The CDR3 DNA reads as TGTGCCAGCAGCTTCGGCCTAGCGGTATACGAGCAGTACTTC. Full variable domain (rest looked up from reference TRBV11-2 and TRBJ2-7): EAGVAQSPRYKIIEKRQSVAFWCNPISGHATLYWYQQILGQGPKLLIQFQNNGVVDDSQLPKDRFSAERLKGVDSTLKIQPAKLEDSAVYLCASSFGLAVYEQYFGPGTRLTVT.

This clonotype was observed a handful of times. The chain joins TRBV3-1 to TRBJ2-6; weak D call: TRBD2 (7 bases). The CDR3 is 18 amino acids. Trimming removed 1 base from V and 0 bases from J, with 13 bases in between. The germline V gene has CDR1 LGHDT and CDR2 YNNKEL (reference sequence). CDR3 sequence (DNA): TGTGCCAGCAGCCAAGGGTTGGCGGGGGCCTCTGGGGCCAACGTCCTGACTTTC. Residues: CASSQGLAGASGANVLTF. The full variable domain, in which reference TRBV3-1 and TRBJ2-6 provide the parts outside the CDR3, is DTAVSQTPKYLVTQMGNDKSIKCEQNLGHDTMYWYKQDSKKFLKIMFSYNNKELIINETVPNRFSPKSPDKAHLNLHINSLELGDSAVYFCASSQGLAGASGANVLTFGAGSRLTVL.

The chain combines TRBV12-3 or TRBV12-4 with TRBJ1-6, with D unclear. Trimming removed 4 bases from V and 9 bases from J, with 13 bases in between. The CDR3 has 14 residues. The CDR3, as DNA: TGTGCCAGCAGTTCCCCGCGGGTTGGTTCACCCCTCCACTTT. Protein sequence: CASSSPRVGSPLHF.

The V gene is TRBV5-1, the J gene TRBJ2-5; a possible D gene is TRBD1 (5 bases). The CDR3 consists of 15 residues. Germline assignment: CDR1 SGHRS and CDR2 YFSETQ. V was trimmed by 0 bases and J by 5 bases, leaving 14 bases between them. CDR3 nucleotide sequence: TGCGCCAGCAGCTTGGAGGGTCCGAAGGGGGAGACCCAGTACTTC. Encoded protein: CASSLEGPKGETQYF.

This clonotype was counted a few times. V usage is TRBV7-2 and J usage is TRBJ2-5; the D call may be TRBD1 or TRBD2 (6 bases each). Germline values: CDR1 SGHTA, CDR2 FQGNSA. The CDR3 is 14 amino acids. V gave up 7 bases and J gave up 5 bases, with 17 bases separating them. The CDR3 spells CASTSPTGRETQYF. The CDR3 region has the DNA TGTGCCAGCACCTCACCCACAGGGAGGGAGACCCAGTACTTC.

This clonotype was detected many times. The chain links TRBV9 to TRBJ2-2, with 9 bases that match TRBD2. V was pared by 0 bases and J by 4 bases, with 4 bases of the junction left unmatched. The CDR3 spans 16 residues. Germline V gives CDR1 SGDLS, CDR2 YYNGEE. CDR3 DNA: TGTGCCAGCAGCGTAGTGGGTAGCGGGAGCACCGGGGAGCTGTTTTTT. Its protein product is CASSVVGSGSTGELFF. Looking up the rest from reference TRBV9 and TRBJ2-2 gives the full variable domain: DSGVTQTPKHLITATGQRVTLRCSPRSGDLSVYWYQQSLDQGLQFLIQYYNGEERAKGNILERFSAQQFPDLHSELNLSSLELGDSALYFCASSVVGSGSTGELFFGEGSRLTVL.

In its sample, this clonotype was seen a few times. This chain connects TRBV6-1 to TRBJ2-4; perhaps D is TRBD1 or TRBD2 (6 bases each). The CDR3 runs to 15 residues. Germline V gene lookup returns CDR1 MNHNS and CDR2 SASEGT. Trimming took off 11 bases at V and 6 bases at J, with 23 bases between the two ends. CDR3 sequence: CASRRTWGAGNIQYF. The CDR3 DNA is TGTGCCTCACGACGTACCTGGGGGGCTGGAAACATTCAGTACTTC.

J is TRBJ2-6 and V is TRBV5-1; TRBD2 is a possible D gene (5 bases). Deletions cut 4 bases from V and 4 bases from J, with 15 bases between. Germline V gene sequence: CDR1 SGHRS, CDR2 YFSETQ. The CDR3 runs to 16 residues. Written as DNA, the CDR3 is TGCGCCAGCAGCCCACCAACCCCGGGAGGGGCCAACGTCCTGACTTTC. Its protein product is CASSPPTPGGANVLTF.

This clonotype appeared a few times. Here the CDR3 DNA reads TGTGCCACCAGTGACGTGGATCAGCCCCAGCATTTT. Translation gives CATSDVDQPQHF. The rearrangement joins TRBV24-1 to TRBJ1-5; D remains unclear. V was pared by 4 bases and J by 5 bases, with 5 bases between. Germline CDR1 KGHDR, CDR2 SFDVKD. The CDR3 extends over 12 amino acids.

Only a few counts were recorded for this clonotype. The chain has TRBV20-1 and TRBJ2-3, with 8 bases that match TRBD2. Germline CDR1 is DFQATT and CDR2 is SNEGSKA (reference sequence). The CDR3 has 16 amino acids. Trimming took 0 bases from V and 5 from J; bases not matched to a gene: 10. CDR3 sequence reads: CSARDVPGRAIDTQYF. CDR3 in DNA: TGCAGTGCTAGAGATGTCCCCGGGAGGGCCATAGATACGCAGTATTTT.

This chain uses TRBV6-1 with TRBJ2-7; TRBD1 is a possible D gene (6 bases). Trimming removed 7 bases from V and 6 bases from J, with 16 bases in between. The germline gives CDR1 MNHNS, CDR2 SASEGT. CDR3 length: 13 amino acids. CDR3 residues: CASISTGRTEQYF. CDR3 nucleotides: TGTGCCAGCATCAGTACAGGGCGAACCGAGCAGTACTTC.

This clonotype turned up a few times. The CDR3 loop reads CASSQDPIGADTQYF. The CDR3 DNA is TGCGCCAGCAGCCAAGATCCGATTGGGGCAGATACGCAGTATTTT. V and J are TRBV4-3 and TRBJ2-3, with no clear D. The CDR3 sequence is 15 residues long. V gave up 0 bases and J gave up 4 bases, with 11 bases separating them. CDR1 is LGHNA and CDR2 is YSLEER in the germline V gene.

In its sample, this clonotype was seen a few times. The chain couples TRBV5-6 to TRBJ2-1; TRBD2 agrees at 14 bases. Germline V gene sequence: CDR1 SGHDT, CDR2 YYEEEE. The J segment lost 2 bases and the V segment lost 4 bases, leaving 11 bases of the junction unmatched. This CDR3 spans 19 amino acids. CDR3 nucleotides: TGTGCCAGCAGCCCCATCCCGACTAGCGGGAGGGCCCCCTACAATGAGCAGTTCTTC. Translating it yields CASSPIPTSGRAPYNEQFF.

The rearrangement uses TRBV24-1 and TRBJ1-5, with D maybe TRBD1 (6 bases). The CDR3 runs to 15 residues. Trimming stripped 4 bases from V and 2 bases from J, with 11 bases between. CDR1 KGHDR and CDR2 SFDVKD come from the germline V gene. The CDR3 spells CATSEDEGGNQPQHF. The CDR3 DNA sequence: TGTGCCACCAGTGAGGACGAGGGGGGCAATCAGCCCCAGCATTTT.

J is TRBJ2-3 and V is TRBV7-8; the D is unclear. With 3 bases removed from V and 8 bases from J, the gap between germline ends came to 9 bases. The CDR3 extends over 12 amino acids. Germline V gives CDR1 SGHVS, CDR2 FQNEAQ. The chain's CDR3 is CASSFALGTQYF. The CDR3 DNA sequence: TGTGCCAGCAGCTTCGCATTGGGTACGCAGTATTTT.

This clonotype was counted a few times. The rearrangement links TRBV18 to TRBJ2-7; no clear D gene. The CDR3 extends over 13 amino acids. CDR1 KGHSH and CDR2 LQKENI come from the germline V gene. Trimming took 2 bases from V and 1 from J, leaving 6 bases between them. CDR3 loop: CASSPGFSYEQYF. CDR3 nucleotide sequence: TGTGCCAGCTCACCAGGGTTTTCCTACGAGCAGTACTTC.